This TCR beta chain stems from a study of OX40 agonist ivuxolimab in advanced cancers. Turning to the study itself: A diagnosis of hepatocellular carcinoma, melanoma, renal cell or head and neck cancer was present in dose-escalation patients. Of mixed ages from about 20 to 80 and averaging approximately 60 years, the group was around 78% male.

V was trimmed by 4 bases and J by 7 bases, leaving 10 bases between them. This CDR3 region has 12 residues. Germline V gives CDR1 SGHTA, CDR2 FQGNSA. Enrollment shut out patients with autoimmune disease history or systemic immunosuppression. The data were produced by immunoSEQ multiplex PCR, yet TCRdb's version contains in-frame clones alone and is incomplete. The sample holds 67,000 or so clones; roughly 90% are singletons and the top ten take roughly 1%. The chain carries TRBV7-2 and TRBJ1-2; tentatively, D is TRBD1 (6 bases). The sequence derives from an adult with an advanced solid tumor such as melanoma, head and neck, liver or kidney cancer. The source was CD4+ or CD8+ T cells sorted from blood, collected in a trial of the OX40 agonist ivuxolimab. The CDR3 DNA sequence: TGTGCCAGCAGCTCCCAGGGGTTTGGCTACACCTTC. Amino acids: CASSSQGFGYTF.